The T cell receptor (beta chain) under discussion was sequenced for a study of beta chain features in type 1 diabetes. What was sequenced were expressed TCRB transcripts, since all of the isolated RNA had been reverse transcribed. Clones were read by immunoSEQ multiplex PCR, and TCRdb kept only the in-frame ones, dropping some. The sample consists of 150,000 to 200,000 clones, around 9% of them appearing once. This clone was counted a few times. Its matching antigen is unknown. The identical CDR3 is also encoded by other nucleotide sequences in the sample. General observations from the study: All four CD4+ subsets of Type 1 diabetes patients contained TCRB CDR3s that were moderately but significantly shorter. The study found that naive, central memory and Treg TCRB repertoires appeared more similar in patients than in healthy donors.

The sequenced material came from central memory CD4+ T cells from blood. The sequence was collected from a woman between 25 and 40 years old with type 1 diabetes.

The CDR3 DNA reads TGTGCCAGCTCAACAGAGACAGGGAACACTGAAGCTTTCTTT. It is translated as CASSTETGNTEAFF. The chain carries TRBV18 and TRBJ1-1; a possible D gene is TRBD1 (6 bases). The ends were cut back, 5 bases at V and 1 base at J, with 11 bases in the middle. The V gene's germline CDR1 is KGHSH and CDR2 LQKENI. The CDR3 loop spans 14 amino acids. The full variable domain, its missing parts supplied by reference TRBV18 and TRBJ1-1, is NAGVMQNPRHLVRRRGQEARLRCSPMKGHSHVYWYRQLPEEGLKFMVYLQKENIIDESGMPKERFSAEFPKEGPSILRIQQVVRGDSAAYFCASSTETGNTEAFFGQGTRLTVV.